The rows below give T cell receptor beta chains drawn from one sample of a study of T cell responses to AZD1222 COVID-19 vaccine. The method was immunoSEQ multiplex PCR; TCRdb's version includes in-frame clones alone and lacks a portion of them. The sample lists about 130,000 clones; approximately 94% were seen once. This sample comprised peripheral blood, obtained on day 0 of AZD1222 vaccination. The receptor set was obtained from an adult in good health. CDR3s include the opening cysteine and the closing phenylalanine or tryptophan. The D gene is left open where the match is weak. The listing skips clone size in some rows; elsewhere it reads once, few, many or a size class.

-	TRBJ2-1	-	TRBV11-2	TGTGCCAGCAGCTCCTACCCGTACAGGGAATCCTACAATGAGCAGTTCTTC	CASSSYPYRESYNEQFF
-	TRBJ2-1	TRBD2	TRBV2	TGTACCAGCAGTGAAGCTAGCGGGAGGCGTTACAATGAGCAGTTCTTC	CTSSEASGRRYNEQFF
once	TRBJ2-7	TRBD1	TRBV29-1	TGCAGCGCCCAGAAGGGGACCGGGACAGGGAGCTCCTACGAGCAGTACTTC	CSAQKGTGTGSSYEQYF
-	TRBJ1-2	-	TRBV7-9	TGTGCCAGCAGCTTAGGACTCGAAGGCTACACCTTC	CASSLGLEGYTF
once	TRBJ2-2	-	TRBV11-2	TGTGCCAGCAGCTCCGGCCGGGACACCGGGGAGCTGTTTTTT	CASSSGRDTGELFF
-	TRBJ2-7	-	TRBV2	TGTGCCAGCAGCCAGGGGAGGTACGAGCAGTACTTC	CASSQGRYEQYF
-	TRBJ1-6	-	TRBV13	TGTGCCAGCAGCTTAGGCCTAGGGACACCCCTCCACTTT	CASSLGLGTPLHF
-	TRBJ2-5	-	TRBV5-1	TGCGCCAGCAGCAACGAGGGGCAAGAGACCCAGTACTTC	CASSNEGQETQYF
-	TRBJ2-7	-	TRBV10-2	TGCGCCAGCAGTGAGTCGATTGGTAACGAGCAGTACTTC	CASSESIGNEQYF
once	TRBJ2-7	-	TRBV7-9	TGTGCCAGCAGGTCCGGGACGGGAAGTGGCGAGCAGTACTTC	CASRSGTGSGEQYF
-	TRBJ1-2	-	TRBV25-1	TGTGCCAGCAGTGAAAGCGACAAGAACTATGGCTACACCTTC	CASSESDKNYGYTF
-	TRBJ1-3	-	TRBV5-1	TGCGCCAGCAGCTTGGACGAGGGCGGAAACACCATATATTTT	CASSLDEGGNTIYF
once	TRBJ2-1	-	TRBV30	TGTGCCGCGACCCCAGGGTACAATGAGCAGTTCTTC	CAATPGYNEQFF
-	TRBJ2-1	-	TRBV11-2	TGTGCCAGCAGCTCCCTCCCTGGCGGGATCTACAATGAGCAGTTCTTC	CASSSLPGGIYNEQFF
-	TRBJ2-5	-	TRBV15	TGTGCCACCAGCAGAGATTTCCCGCAGACCCAGTACTTC	CATSRDFPQTQYF
once	TRBJ2-2	TRBD2	TRBV2	TGTGCCAGCAGAGACCCCGGGAGGGGGAACACCGGGGAGCTGTTTTTT	CASRDPGRGNTGELFF
-	TRBJ2-1	TRBD2	TRBV6-6	TGTGCCAGCAGTCCTACCGGGAGGTACAATGAGCAGTTCTTC	CASSPTGRYNEQFF
-	TRBJ1-6	TRBD1	TRBV6-5	TGTGCCAGCATCCAAGACAGGGTCCTTGGATCACCCCTCCACTTT	CASIQDRVLGSPLHF
-	TRBJ2-7	TRBD2	TRBV5-5	TGTGCCAGCAGCCCCCAAGCGGGAGATGGCCGCGAGCAGTACTTC	CASSPQAGDGREQYF
-	TRBJ2-1	TRBD2	TRBV5-4	TGTGCCAGCAGCTTGGCCTTGGCTAGCGGGAGGGGTGAGCAGTTCTTC	CASSLALASGRGEQFF
-	TRBJ2-7	TRBD1	TRBV19	TGTGCCAGTAGTAAGGACAGGGCCTCCTACGAGCAGTACTTC	CASSKDRASYEQYF
-	TRBJ1-1	-	TRBV12-3/TRBV12-4	TGTGCCAGCAGTTTAGAAACCGGGGGAGCTTTCTTT	CASSLETGGAFF
-	TRBJ1-3	-	TRBV28	TGTGCCAGCAGTTTGCAGGGGAGCTCTGGAAACACCATATATTTT	CASSLQGSSGNTIYF
once	TRBJ2-1	-	TRBV10-2	TGCGCCAGTGCGAGGGAATACTACAATGAGCAGTTCTTC	CASAREYYNEQFF
-	TRBJ1-1	-	TRBV18	TGTGCCAGCTCACCTTCCCAGGGCCGCGGTCTGAACACTGAAGCTTTCTTT	CASSPSQGRGLNTEAFF
-	TRBJ1-2	-	TRBV28	TGTGCCAGCAGTTTGACGGTGGGTGGTGGCTACACCTTC	CASSLTVGGGYTF
-	TRBJ2-7	TRBD2	TRBV7-8	TGTGCCAGCAGCCCCGGACTAGCGAGCGAGCAGTACTTC	CASSPGLASEQYF
-	TRBJ2-3	-	TRBV4-2	TGTGCCAGCAGCCAAGGGCGGCTAGCTGCAGATACGCAGTATTTT	CASSQGRLAADTQYF
-	TRBJ2-2	-	TRBV2	TGTGCCAGCAGTGGGGTCAGGGGACGGACGGTCAACACCGGGGAGCTGTTTTTT	CASSGVRGRTVNTGELFF
-	TRBJ2-6	-	TRBV29-1	TGCAGCGTTGGGGTAATCTCTGGGGCCAACGTCCTGACTTTC	CSVGVISGANVLTF
-	TRBJ1-1	-	TRBV11-2	TGTGCCAGCAGCCCCCCGGGAAGGGCGACTGAAGCTTTCTTT	CASSPPGRATEAFF
-	TRBJ2-7	-	TRBV4-1	TGCGCCAGCAGCTTTGACAGAGGCTACGAGCAGTACTTC	CASSFDRGYEQYF
-	TRBJ1-1	-	TRBV27	TGTGCCAGCAGGAATCCAGACACTGAAGCTTTCTTT	CASRNPDTEAFF
few	TRBJ1-1	-	TRBV7-9	TGTGCCAGCAGCTCACCCCCGGGGGGCCGGGCTGAAGCTTTCTTT	CASSSPPGGRAEAFF
-	TRBJ1-4	-	TRBV28	TGTGCCAGCAGCCCCCATGGGGGCCGGGAAAAACTGTTTTTT	CASSPHGGREKLFF